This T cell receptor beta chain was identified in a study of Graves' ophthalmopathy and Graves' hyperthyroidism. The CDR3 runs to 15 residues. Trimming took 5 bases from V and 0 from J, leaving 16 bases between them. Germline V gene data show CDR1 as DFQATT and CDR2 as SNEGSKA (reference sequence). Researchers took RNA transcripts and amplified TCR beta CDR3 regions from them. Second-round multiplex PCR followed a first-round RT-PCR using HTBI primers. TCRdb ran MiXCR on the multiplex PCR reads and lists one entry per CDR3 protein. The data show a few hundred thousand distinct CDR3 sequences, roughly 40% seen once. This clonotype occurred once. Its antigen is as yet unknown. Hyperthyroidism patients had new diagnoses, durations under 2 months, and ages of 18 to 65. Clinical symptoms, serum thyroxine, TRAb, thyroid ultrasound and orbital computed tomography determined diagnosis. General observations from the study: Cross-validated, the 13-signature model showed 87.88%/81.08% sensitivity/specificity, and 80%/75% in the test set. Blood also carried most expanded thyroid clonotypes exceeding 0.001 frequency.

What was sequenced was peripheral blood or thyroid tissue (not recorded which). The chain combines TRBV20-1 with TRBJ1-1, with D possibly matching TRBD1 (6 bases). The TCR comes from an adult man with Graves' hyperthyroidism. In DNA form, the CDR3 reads TGCAGTGCTTACCCTGGACAGTCCATGAACACTGAAGCTTTCTTT. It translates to CSAYPGQSMNTEAFF.